This T cell receptor (beta chain) was observed in a study of T cell changes during pregnancy in multiple sclerosis. This CDR3 contains 15 residues. Germline CDR1 SQVTM, CDR2 ANQGSEA. V was clipped by 0 bases and J by 4 bases; unmatched bases: 6. Profiled with immunoSEQ multiplex PCR; TCRdb holds only in-frame clones, not every one. The sample records 55,000 or so clones, 70% to 90% being singletons. The V gene is TRBV29-1, the J gene TRBJ1-2; 9 positions match TRBD1. This clonotype was sampled from a female donor with multiple sclerosis, enrolled in a pregnancy study. The sequencing used CD4+ T cells from peripheral blood mononuclear cells, collected in the first trimester of pregnancy. The CDR3 region has the DNA TGCAGCGTTGAAGATAGGACAGGGGTGGGCTATGGCTACACCTTC. Its protein is CSVEDRTGVGYGYTF.